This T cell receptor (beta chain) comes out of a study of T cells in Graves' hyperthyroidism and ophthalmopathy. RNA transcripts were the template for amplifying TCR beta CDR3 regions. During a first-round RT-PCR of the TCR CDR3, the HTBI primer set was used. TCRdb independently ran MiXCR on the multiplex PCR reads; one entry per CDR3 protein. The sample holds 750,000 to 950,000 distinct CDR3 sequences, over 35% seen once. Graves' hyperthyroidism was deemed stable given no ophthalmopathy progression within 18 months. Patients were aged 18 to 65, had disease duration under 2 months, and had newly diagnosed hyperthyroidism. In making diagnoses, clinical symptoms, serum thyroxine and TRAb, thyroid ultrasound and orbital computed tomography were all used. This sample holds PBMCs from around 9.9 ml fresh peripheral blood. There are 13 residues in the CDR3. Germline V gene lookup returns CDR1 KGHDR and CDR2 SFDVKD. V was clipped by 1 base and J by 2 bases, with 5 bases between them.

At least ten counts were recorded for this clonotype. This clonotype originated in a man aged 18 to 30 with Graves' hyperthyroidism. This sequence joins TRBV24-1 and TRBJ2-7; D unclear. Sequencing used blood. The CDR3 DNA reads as TGTGCCACCAGTGATTTCCCCCCCTACGAGCAGTACTTC. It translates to CATSDFPPYEQYF.